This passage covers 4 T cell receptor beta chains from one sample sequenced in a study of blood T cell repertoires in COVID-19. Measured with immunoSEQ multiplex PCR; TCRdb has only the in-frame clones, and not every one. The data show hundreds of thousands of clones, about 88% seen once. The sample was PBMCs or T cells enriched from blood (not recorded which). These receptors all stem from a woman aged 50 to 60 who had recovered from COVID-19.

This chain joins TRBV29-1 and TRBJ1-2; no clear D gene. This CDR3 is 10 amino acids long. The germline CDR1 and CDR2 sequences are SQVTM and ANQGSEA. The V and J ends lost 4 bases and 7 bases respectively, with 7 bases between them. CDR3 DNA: TGCAGCGTTGGAGGATTTGGCTACACCTTC. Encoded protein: CSVGGFGYTF.

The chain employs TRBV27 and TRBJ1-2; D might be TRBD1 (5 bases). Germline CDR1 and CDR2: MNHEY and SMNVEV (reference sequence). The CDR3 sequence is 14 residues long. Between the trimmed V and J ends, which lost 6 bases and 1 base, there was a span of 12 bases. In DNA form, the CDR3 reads TGTGCCAGCAGCCTAGGGAGGGGTAACTATGGCTACACCTTC. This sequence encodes CASSLGRGNYGYTF.

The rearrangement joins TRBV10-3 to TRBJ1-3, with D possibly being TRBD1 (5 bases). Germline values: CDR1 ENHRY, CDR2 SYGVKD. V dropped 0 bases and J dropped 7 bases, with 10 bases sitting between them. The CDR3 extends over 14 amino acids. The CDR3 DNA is TGTGCCATCAGTGAGTCCCAGGGTTTCAACACCATATATTTT. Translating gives CAISESQGFNTIYF.

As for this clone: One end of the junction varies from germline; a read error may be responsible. This CDR3 is CASSFGATNTGELFF. The CDR3 DNA sequence: TGTGCTAGCAGCTTTGGGGCCACGAACACCGGGGAGCTGTTTTTT. This chain uses TRBV7-7 with TRBJ2-2, with D possibly being TRBD1 (5 bases). The CDR3 length is 15 residues. Germline V gene sequence: CDR1 SSHAT, CDR2 FNYEAQ (reference sequence).